Each of the 20 T cell receptor beta chains below was sequenced from the same sample in a study of cytomegalovirus exposure and HLA in healthy donors. The PCR was carried out with 60 Vbeta primers and 13 Jbeta primers. Sequenced by immunoSEQ multiplex PCR; TCRdb stores in-frame clones only, minus some. The sample yields some 130,000 clones, approximately 70% seen once. The sample taken for sequencing was PBMCs. The receptors originated from a human donor in good health.

The V call is TRBV27, the J call TRBJ2-1; TRBD1 agrees at 9 bases. There are 15 residues in the CDR3. V lost 6 bases and J lost 3; bases outside the gene matches: 6. CDR1 MNHEY and CDR2 SMNVEV come from the germline V gene (reference sequence). Here the CDR3 reads CASRRGQGFYNEQFF. The CDR3 DNA sequence: TGTGCCAGCAGGCGGGGACAGGGATTCTACAATGAGCAGTTCTTC.

The V and J genes are TRBV19 and TRBJ2-1; 11 nucleotides agree with TRBD1. Germline V gene sequence: CDR1 LNHDA, CDR2 SQIVND (reference sequence). After removal of 3 bases from V and 8 bases from J, the junction contained 12 bases not matched to a gene. The CDR3 runs 17 residues. CDR3 sequence: CASSIGPRTGGLDEQFF. The CDR3 region has the DNA TGTGCCAGTAGTATCGGGCCCCGGACAGGGGGCTTGGATGAGCAGTTCTTC.

V gene TRBV13 combines with J gene TRBJ2-5; tentatively, D is TRBD1 (6 bases). The CDR3 sequence is 15 residues long. Germline V gene sequence: CDR1 PRHDT, CDR2 FYEKMQ (reference sequence). The V end was cut by 5 bases, the J end by 1 base, with 14 bases between. CDR3 nucleotides: TGTGCCAGCAGCCTTTCAGGGGCCAGCCAAGAGACCCAGTACTTC. Its protein is CASSLSGASQETQYF.

About this clone: In the same sample, other DNA sequences code for this CDR3. The chain is built from TRBV5-6 and TRBJ2-1; D ambiguous. Per the germline V gene, CDR1 is SGHDT and CDR2 is YYEEEE. The CDR3 spans 15 residues. V was pared by 0 bases and J by 0 bases, with 7 bases between. DNA for the CDR3: TGTGCCAGCAGCTTGGGTAGGAGCTCCTACAATGAGCAGTTCTTC. It yields the protein CASSLGRSSYNEQFF.

This clone was observed a handful of times. V usage is TRBV6-4 and J usage is TRBJ2-1, with a tentative D call TRBD1 (5 bases). V gave up 5 bases and J gave up 12 bases, with 14 bases separating them. Germline CDR1 is MRHNA and CDR2 is SNTAGT. The CDR3 runs to 12 residues. The CDR3 region is CASSRPGNGQFF. CDR3 DNA sequence: TGTGCCAGCAGTAGGCCAGGGAACGGGCAGTTCTTC.

The chain carries TRBV4-3 and TRBJ1-6; 7 nucleotides line up with TRBD1. The V gene end was trimmed by 0 bases and the J gene end by 7 bases; junction bases not matched to a gene: 15. CDR1 and CDR2 from the germline V gene are LGHNA and YSLEER. The CDR3 is 19 amino acids. CDR3 region: CASSQEFPQGGGFNSPLHF. In DNA form, the CDR3 reads TGCGCCAGCAGCCAAGAGTTCCCCCAAGGGGGCGGATTCAATTCACCCCTCCACTTT.

The chain carries TRBV28 and TRBJ2-7; possible D gene TRBD2, 6 bases. Germline V lookup: CDR1 MDHEN, CDR2 SYDVKM. The length of the CDR3 is 14 residues. V lost 6 bases to trimming and J lost 2 bases, with 14 bases between them. The CDR3 region is CASRPGGNTYEQYF. In DNA, the CDR3 is TGTGCCAGCAGACCCGGCGGGAACACCTACGAGCAGTACTTC.

The rearrangement links TRBV6-1 to TRBJ1-2, with D unresolved. The CDR3 runs to 14 residues. Between the trimmed V and J ends, which lost 2 bases and 5 bases, there was a span of 12 bases. Germline assignment: CDR1 MNHNS and CDR2 SASEGT. The CDR3, as DNA: TGTGCCAGCAGTGAAACACAGCCGAAGTATGGCTACACCTTC. Its protein product is CASSETQPKYGYTF.

The gene calls are TRBV6-1 and TRBJ2-1; TRBD2 aligns across 9 bases. V dropped 4 bases and J dropped 0; count of bases not matched to a gene: 4. The CDR3 runs to 16 residues. Germline loops: CDR1 MNHNS, CDR2 SASEGT. The CDR3 here is CASSGLSGSSYNEQFF. DNA for the CDR3: TGTGCCAGCAGTGGTCTTAGCGGGAGCTCCTACAATGAGCAGTTCTTC.

The chain links TRBV28 to TRBJ2-3; no firm D call. Trimming cost V 2 bases and J 6 bases, with 6 bases left between them. In germline, CDR1 is MDHEN, CDR2 SYDVKM. This CDR3 spans 12 amino acids. The CDR3 DNA follows: TGTGCCAGCAGTTTACTGCGTGATACGCAGTATTTT. Its protein is CASSLLRDTQYF.

This rearrangement joins TRBV5-1 to TRBJ2-5, with 7 bases identical to TRBD1. Germline V gene lookup returns CDR1 SGHRS and CDR2 YFSETQ. Germline trimming cut 1 base from V and 4 bases from J; bases unmatched to any gene: 7. This CDR3 has 15 amino acids. In DNA, the CDR3 is TGCGCCAGCAGCTTGAGTCAGGGGGTCCGAGAGACCCAGTACTTC. Its protein product is CASSLSQGVRETQYF.

The CDR3 DNA follows: TGTGCCAGCAGCCAAGATTCCGCAGATACGCAGTATTTT. Protein sequence: CASSQDSADTQYF. The chain combines TRBV14 with TRBJ2-3; no clear D. The CDR3 consists of 13 residues. Trimming took 0 bases from V and 4 from J, leaving 5 bases between them. The germline CDR1 and CDR2 sequences are SGHDN and FVKESK.

The chain uses TRBV28 and TRBJ1-2; a possible D gene is TRBD1 (6 bases). The CDR3 length is 12 residues. V lost 8 bases to trimming and J lost 8 bases, with 15 bases between them. From germline, CDR1 is MDHEN and CDR2 SYDVKM. CDR3 bases: TGTGCCAGCGGCGACAGGTTGCAGGGCTACACCTTC. Protein sequence: CASGDRLQGYTF.

Only one count was recorded for this clone. The chain couples TRBV2 to TRBJ2-3, with a tentative D call TRBD2 (7 bases). Per the germline V gene, CDR1 is SNHLY and CDR2 is FYNNEI. Trimming stripped 9 bases from V and 0 bases from J, with 13 bases between. This CDR3 has 14 residues. CDR3 sequence reads: CASLQGGSTDTQYF. The CDR3 coding sequence is TGTGCCAGTTTACAGGGAGGGAGCACAGATACGCAGTATTTT.

The gene calls are TRBV11-2 and TRBJ2-5; a weak D match, TRBD1 (6 bases). Germline V CDR1 and CDR2: SGHAT, FQNNGV. The CDR3 runs 13 residues. V was cut by 7 bases and J by 2 bases, with 11 bases left in between. CDR3 sequence: CASTRTDQETQYF. Here the CDR3 DNA reads TGTGCCAGCACGCGGACAGATCAAGAGACCCAGTACTTC.

The gene calls are TRBV7-9 and TRBJ1-2; no clear D gene. The V and J ends lost 5 bases and 2 bases respectively, with 9 bases between them. CDR3 length equals 13 residues. Germline V gene sequence: CDR1 SEHNR, CDR2 FQNEAQ (reference sequence). The DNA for the CDR3 is TGTGCCAGCAGCCCGACTAAGAACTATGGCTACACCTTC. Its translation: CASSPTKNYGYTF.

This chain joins TRBV6-1 and TRBJ2-7; no clear D gene. Trimming shortened V by 3 bases and J by 0 bases, and 6 bases separated the two germline ends. Germline V gives CDR1 MNHNS, CDR2 SASEGT. The CDR3 is 13 residues long. This CDR3 is CASSDQFSYEQYF. CDR3 sequence (DNA): TGTGCCAGCAGTGATCAGTTCTCCTACGAGCAGTACTTC.

The V call is TRBV4-1, the J call TRBJ2-5; 9 nucleotides agree with TRBD2. The better agreement between TRBJ2-7 and the DNA end casts doubt on the J call. CDR3 size: 15 residues. CDR1 MGHRA and CDR2 YSYEKL come from the germline V gene. The CDR3 DNA reads TGCGCCAGCAGCCAAGTAGCGGGGGCCTCCTACGAGCAGTACTTC. Translating gives CASSQVAGASYEQYF.

V and J are TRBV28 and TRBJ2-2; 10 nucleotides line up with TRBD1. Germline V lookup: CDR1 MDHEN, CDR2 SYDVKM. This CDR3 is 16 amino acids long. Trimming took 3 bases from V and 4 from J; bases not matched to a gene: 5. The CDR3 coding sequence is TGTGCCAGCAGTTTTCCGGGACAGGGGCCCACCGGGGAGCTGTTTTTT. This codes for CASSFPGQGPTGELFF.

This sequence joins TRBV9 and TRBJ2-5, with D perhaps TRBD1 (5 bases). Trimming stripped 1 base from V and 5 bases from J, with 15 bases between. Germline V lookup: CDR1 SGDLS, CDR2 YYNGEE. The length of the CDR3 is 15 residues. CDR3 coding DNA: TGTGCCAGCAGCGTACCACAGGATGGTGGGGAGACCCAGTACTTC. Protein product: CASSVPQDGGETQYF.